This TCR beta chain was sequenced for a study of T cell responses to AZD1222 COVID-19 vaccine. About the research overall: Samples with a second dose at about 4 or about 12 weeks were pooled together. Study-level results: Nearly half of spike-specific TCRs reportedly target unmutated variant regions. Most donors were white British, females outnumbered males, and clonal diversity was possibly underestimated.

The ends lost 3 bases at V and 4 bases at J; junction bases unmatched: 26. The CDR3 is made up of 21 amino acids. Germline V gene data show CDR1 as DFQATT and CDR2 as SNEGSKA (reference sequence). Clones were read by immunoSEQ multiplex PCR, and TCRdb kept only the in-frame ones, dropping some. The sample yields 150,000 to 200,000 clones, 85% to 95% seen once. On this clone itself: No antigen is known for it.

The TCR comes from an adult in good health. The rearrangement joins TRBV20-1 to TRBJ1-2, with 10 positions matching TRBD1. The source material was peripheral blood, sampled on day 0 of AZD1222 vaccination. The CDR3 reads CSASPSGIDRGRLPRFYGYTF. CDR3 DNA sequence: TGCAGTGCTAGTCCGAGTGGTATAGACAGGGGGCGATTACCCCGCTTCTATGGCTACACCTTC.